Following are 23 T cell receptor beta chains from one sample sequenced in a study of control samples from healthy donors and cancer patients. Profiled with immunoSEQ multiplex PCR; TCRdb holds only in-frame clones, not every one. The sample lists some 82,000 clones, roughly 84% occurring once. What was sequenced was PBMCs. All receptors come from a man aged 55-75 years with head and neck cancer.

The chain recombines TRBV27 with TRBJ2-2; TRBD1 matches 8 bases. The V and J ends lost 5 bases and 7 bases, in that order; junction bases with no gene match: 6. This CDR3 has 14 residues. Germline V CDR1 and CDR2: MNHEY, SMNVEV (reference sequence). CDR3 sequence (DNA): TGTGCCAGCAGTCGACGGACAGGGTTCGGGGAGCTGTTTTTT. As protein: CASSRRTGFGELFF.

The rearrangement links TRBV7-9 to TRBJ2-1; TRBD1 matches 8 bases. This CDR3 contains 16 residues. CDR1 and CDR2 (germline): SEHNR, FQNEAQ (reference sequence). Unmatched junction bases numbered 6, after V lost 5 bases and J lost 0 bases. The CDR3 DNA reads TGTGCCAGCAGCCCCCGACAGGGGAGCTCCTACAATGAGCAGTTCTTC. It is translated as CASSPRQGSSYNEQFF.

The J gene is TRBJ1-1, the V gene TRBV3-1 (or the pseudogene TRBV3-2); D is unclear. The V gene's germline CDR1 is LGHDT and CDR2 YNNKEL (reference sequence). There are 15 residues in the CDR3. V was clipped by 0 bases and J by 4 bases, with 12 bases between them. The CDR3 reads CASSQEEGGGTEAFF. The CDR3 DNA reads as TGTGCCAGCAGCCAAGAGGAGGGCGGTGGCACTGAAGCTTTCTTT.

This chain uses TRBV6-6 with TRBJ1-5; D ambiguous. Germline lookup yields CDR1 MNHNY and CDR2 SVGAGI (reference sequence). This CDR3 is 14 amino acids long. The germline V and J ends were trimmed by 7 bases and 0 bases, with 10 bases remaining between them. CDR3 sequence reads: CASNPSDSNQPQHF. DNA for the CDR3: TGTGCCAGCAACCCGAGCGATAGCAATCAGCCCCAGCATTTT.

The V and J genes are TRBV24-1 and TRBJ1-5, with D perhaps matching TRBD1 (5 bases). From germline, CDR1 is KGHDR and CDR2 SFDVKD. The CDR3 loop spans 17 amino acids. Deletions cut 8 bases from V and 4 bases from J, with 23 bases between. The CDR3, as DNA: TGTGCCACCATATCGGGCGGGGCGGTCTCTCCGAATCAGCCCCAGCATTTT. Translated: CATISGGAVSPNQPQHF.

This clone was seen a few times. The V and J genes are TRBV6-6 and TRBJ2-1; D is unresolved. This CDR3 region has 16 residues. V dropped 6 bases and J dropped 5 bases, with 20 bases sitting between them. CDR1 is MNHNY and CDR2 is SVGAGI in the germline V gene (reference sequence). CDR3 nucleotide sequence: TGTGCCAGCAGCTTACTCATTTTTTCCCGGGACAATGAGCAGTTCTTC. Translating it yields CASSLLIFSRDNEQFF.

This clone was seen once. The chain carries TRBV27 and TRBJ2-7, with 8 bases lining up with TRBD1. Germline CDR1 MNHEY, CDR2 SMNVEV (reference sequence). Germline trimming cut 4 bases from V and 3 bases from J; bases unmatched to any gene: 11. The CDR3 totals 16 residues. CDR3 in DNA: TGTGCCAGCAGTTCGGTGACAGGGGCAGGAATCTACGAGCAGTACTTC. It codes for CASSSVTGAGIYEQYF.

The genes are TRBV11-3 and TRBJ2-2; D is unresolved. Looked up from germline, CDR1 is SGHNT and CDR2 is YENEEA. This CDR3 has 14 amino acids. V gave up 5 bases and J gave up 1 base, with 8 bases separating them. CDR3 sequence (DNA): TGTGCCAGCAGCCCTGACTTGAACACCGGGGAGCTGTTTTTT. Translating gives CASSPDLNTGELFF.

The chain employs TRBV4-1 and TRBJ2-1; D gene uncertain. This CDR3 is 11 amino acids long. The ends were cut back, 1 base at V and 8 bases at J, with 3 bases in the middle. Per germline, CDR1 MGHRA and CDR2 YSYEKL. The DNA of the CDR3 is TGCGCCAGCAGCCAAGGGGATGAGCAGTTCTTC. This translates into CASSQGDEQFF.

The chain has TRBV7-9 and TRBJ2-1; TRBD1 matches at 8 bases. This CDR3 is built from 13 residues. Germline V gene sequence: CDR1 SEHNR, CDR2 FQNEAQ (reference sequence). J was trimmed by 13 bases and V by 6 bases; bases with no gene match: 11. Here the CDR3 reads CASSADRVAHQFF. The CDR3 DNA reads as TGTGCCAGCAGTGCGGACAGGGTCGCCCATCAGTTCTTC.

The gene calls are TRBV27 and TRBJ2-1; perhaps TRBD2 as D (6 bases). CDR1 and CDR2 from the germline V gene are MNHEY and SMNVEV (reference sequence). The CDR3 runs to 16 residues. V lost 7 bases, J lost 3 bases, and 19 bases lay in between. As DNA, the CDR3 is TGTGCCAGCACTAATACATTAGCGGCTGGCTACAATGAGCAGTTCTTC. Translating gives CASTNTLAAGYNEQFF.

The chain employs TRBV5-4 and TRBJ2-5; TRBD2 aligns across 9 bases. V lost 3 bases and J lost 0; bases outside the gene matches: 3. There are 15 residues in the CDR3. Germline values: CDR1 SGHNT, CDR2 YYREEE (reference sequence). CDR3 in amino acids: CASSSGLANQETQYF. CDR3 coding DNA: TGTGCCAGCAGCTCGGGACTAGCAAACCAAGAGACCCAGTACTTC.

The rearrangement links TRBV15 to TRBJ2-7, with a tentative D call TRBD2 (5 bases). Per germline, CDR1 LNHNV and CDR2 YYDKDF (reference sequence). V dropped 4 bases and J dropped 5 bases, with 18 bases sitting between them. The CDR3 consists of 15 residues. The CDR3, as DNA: TGTGCCACCAGCATAGGATCCGGGCGGGTCCACGAGCAGTACTTC. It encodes CATSIGSGRVHEQYF.

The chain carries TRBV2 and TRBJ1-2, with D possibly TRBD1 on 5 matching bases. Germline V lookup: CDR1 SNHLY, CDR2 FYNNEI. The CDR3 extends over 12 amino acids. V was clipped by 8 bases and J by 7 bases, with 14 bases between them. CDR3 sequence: CASLTGFSGYTF. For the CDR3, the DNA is TGTGCCAGCCTCACAGGCTTTAGTGGCTACACCTTC.

The CDR3 bases are TGTGCCAGCAGCCGAAATTTGGTCTTGGGGGGAGCTTTCTTT. Translated: CASSRNLVLGGAFF. V usage is TRBV3-1 (or the pseudogene TRBV3-2) and J usage is TRBJ1-1, with a tentative D call TRBD1 (5 bases). CDR3 length: 14 residues. The V end lost 4 bases, the J end lost 10 bases, and 19 bases lay between the germline ends. Germline CDR1 is LGHDT and CDR2 is YNNKEL (reference sequence).

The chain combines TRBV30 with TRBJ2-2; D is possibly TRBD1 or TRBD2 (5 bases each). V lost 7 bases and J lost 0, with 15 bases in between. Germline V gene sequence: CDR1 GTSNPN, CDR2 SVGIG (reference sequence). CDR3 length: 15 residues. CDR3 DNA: TGTGCCTCCCCGCCCCGGGGCTCGAACACCGGGGAGCTGTTTTTT. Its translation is CASPPRGSNTGELFF.

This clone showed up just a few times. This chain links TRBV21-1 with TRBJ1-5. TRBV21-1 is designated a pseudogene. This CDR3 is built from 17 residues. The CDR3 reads CASSIPLLRQGGQPQHF. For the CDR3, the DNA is TGTGCCAGCAGCATCCCCCTCCTCAGGCAGGGAGGCCAGCCCCAGCATTTT.

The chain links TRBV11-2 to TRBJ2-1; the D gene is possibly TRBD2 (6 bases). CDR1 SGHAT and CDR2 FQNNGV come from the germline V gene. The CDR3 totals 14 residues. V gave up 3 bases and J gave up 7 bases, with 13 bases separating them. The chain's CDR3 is CASSFGGSGNEQFF. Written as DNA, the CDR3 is TGTGCCAGCAGCTTCGGAGGGAGCGGGAATGAGCAGTTCTTC.

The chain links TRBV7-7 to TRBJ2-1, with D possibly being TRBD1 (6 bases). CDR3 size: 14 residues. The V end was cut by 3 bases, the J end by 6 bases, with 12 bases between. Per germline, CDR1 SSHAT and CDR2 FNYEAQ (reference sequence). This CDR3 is CASSFGGEGNEQFF. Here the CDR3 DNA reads TGTGCCAGCAGCTTTGGGGGCGAGGGCAATGAGCAGTTCTTC.

CDR3 in DNA: TGCGCCAGCAGCTTGGACTCTGGCGAGCAGTACTTC. This sequence encodes CASSLDSGEQYF. V is TRBV5-1 and J is TRBJ2-7; D gene ambiguous. This CDR3 comprises 12 residues. The germline gives CDR1 SGHRS, CDR2 YFSETQ. V was pared by 0 bases and J by 6 bases, with 7 bases between.

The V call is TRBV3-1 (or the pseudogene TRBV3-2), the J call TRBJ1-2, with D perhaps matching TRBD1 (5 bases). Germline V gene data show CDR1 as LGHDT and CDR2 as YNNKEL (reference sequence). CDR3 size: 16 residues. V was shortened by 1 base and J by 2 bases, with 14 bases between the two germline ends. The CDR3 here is CASSQGPSGRNYGYTF. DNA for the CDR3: TGTGCCAGCAGCCAAGGACCATCAGGGAGGAACTATGGCTACACCTTC.

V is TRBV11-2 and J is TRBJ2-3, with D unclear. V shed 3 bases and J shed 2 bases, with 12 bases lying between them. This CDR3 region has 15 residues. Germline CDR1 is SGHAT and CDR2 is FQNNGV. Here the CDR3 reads CASSLSDGHTDTQYF. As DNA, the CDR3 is TGTGCCAGCAGCTTGTCGGACGGGCACACAGATACGCAGTATTTT.

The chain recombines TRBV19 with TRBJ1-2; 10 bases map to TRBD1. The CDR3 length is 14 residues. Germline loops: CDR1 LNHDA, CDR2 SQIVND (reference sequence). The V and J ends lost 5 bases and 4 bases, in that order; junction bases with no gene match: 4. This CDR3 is CASSSRTGGYGYTF. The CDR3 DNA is TGTGCCAGTAGTTCCCGGACAGGGGGCTATGGCTACACCTTC.